The 23 T cell receptor beta chains reported below all come from one sample, sequenced in a study of graft-versus-host responses after intestinal transplantation. These receptors have no identified antigens. Sequencing used immunoSEQ multiplex PCR; TCRdb keeps in-frame clones, though not all of them. The repertoire has 65,000 to 90,000 clones, less than 95% of them found once; the top ten carry 7.6%. Sequences were derived from unstimulated CD8+ T cells sorted from spleen or lymph node cells, sampled before transplant. These receptors originate from a human donor who was the organ donor for an intestinal transplant.

This clone showed up just a few times. The chain carries TRBV5-1 and TRBJ2-7, with 7 bases fitting TRBD2. Trimming cost V 2 bases and J 0 bases; bases outside gene matches: 2. The CDR3 spans 14 residues. Per the germline V gene, CDR1 is SGHRS and CDR2 is YFSETQ. The CDR3 DNA is TGCGCCAGCAGCTTCGCGGGAGCCTCCTACGAGCAGTACTTC. Translated: CASSFAGASYEQYF.

The rearrangement joins TRBV4-1 to TRBJ1-4, with D perhaps TRBD1 (5 bases). The CDR3 sequence is 17 residues long. The V gene lost 3 bases and the J gene lost 7 bases, with 21 bases spanning the gap. Germline V lookup: CDR1 MGHRA, CDR2 YSYEKL. In DNA form, the CDR3 reads TGCGCCAGCAGCCACCTGACAGCCCCACCCGATACTGAAAAACTGTTTTTT. It translates to CASSHLTAPPDTEKLFF.

The rearrangement joins TRBV6-5 to TRBJ1-2; unclear D gene. The CDR3 is 14 residues long. Germline assignment: CDR1 MNHEY and CDR2 SVGAGI. The V and J ends lost 0 bases and 5 bases respectively, with 10 bases between them. The CDR3 bases are TGTGCCAGCAGTTACTCGAGTTACCTATATGGCTACACCTTC. It translates to CASSYSSYLYGYTF.

The rearrangement links TRBV5-6 to TRBJ2-5; 7 bases are a match to TRBD1. Germline V gene lookup returns CDR1 SGHDT and CDR2 YYEEEE. The length of the CDR3 is 16 residues. With 3 bases clipped from V and 5 bases from J, the junction kept 13 bases outside the gene matches. CDR3 DNA sequence: TGTGCCAGCAGCTCGCCCGCGGAGACAGGGTTTGAGACCCAGTACTTC. Amino acid sequence: CASSSPAETGFETQYF.

The V gene is TRBV2, the J gene TRBJ2-2; D ambiguous. Trimming pared 7 bases from V and 4 bases from J, leaving 4 bases between. The CDR3 is made up of 11 amino acids. Per germline, CDR1 SNHLY and CDR2 FYNNEI. DNA for the CDR3: TGTGCCAGCACCCCCACCGGGGAGCTGTTTTTT. Translating gives CASTPTGELFF.

This rearrangement joins TRBV30 to TRBJ2-2; 9 positions match TRBD2. This CDR3 spans 16 amino acids. After removal of 2 bases from V and 2 bases from J, the junction contained 6 bases not matched to a gene. Germline loops: CDR1 GTSNPN, CDR2 SVGIG (reference sequence). The CDR3 reads CAWSNSGSLNTGELFF. The CDR3 nucleotides are TGTGCCTGGAGTAATAGCGGGAGTTTAAACACCGGGGAGCTGTTTTTT.

The V gene is TRBV6-1, the J gene TRBJ2-7, with D perhaps matching TRBD1 (6 bases). CDR1 MNHNS and CDR2 SASEGT come from the germline V gene. V lost 2 bases and J lost 4, with 6 bases in between. The length of the CDR3 is 12 residues. The CDR3 bases are TGTGCCAGCAGTGAACAGGGGTACGAGCAGTACTTC. As protein: CASSEQGYEQYF.

The table lists this clone with a count of one. The chain couples TRBV4-1 to TRBJ2-7, with unresolved D. The CDR3 extends over 15 amino acids. CDR1 MGHRA and CDR2 YSYEKL come from the germline V gene. V was pared by 5 bases and J by 2 bases, with 16 bases between. CDR3 bases: TGCGCCAGCAGCTCGAGCTTCTCCGCGGCCTACGAGCAGTACTTC. Translation gives CASSSSFSAAYEQYF.

This rearrangement joins TRBV5-1 to TRBJ1-5, with 7 nucleotides matching TRBD1. The length of the CDR3 is 15 residues. Germline values: CDR1 SGHRS, CDR2 YFSETQ. V was clipped by 1 base and J by 5 bases; unmatched bases: 6. CDR3 sequence: CASSLTTGMDQPQHF. The CDR3 DNA is TGCGCCAGCAGCTTGACGACAGGGATGGATCAGCCCCAGCATTTT.

This clone was counted a single time. The V and J genes are TRBV7-9 and TRBJ1-5, with D hard to call. The CDR3 has 12 amino acids. Trimming left V 4 bases short and J 4 bases short, with 5 bases between. CDR1 and CDR2 (germline): SEHNR, FQNEAQ (reference sequence). The CDR3 region has the DNA TGTGCCAGCAGCTACCAAAATCAGCCCCAGCATTTT. The encoded protein is CASSYQNQPQHF.

Of note for this clone: The same CDR3 can be traced to other DNA sequences in this sample. This rearrangement joins TRBV6-4 to TRBJ1-2; D remains ambiguous. With 0 bases removed from V and 6 bases from J, the gap between germline ends came to 17 bases. Germline V gene sequence: CDR1 MRHNA, CDR2 SNTAGT. The CDR3 is 16 residues long. In nucleotides, the CDR3 is TGTGCCAGCAGTGACTCTAGTTCCCCCGGGTATAATGGCTACACCTTC. Amino acid sequence: CASSDSSSPGYNGYTF.

This chain connects TRBV5-6 to TRBJ1-2; the D is unclear. The CDR3 consists of 13 residues. V dropped 0 bases and J dropped 3 bases, with 6 bases sitting between them. CDR1 is SGHDT, CDR2 YYEEEE, per germline. The chain's CDR3 is CASSLGVHYGYTF. As DNA, the CDR3 is TGTGCCAGCAGCTTGGGGGTGCACTATGGCTACACCTTC. The full variable domain, with the rest looked up from reference TRBV5-6 and TRBJ1-2, is DAGVTQSPTHLIKTRGQQVTLRCSPKSGHDTVSWYQQALGQGPQFIFQYYEEEERQRGNFPDRFSGHQFPNYSSELNVNALLLGDSALYLCASSLGVHYGYTFGSGTRLTVV.

The V gene is TRBV7-7, the J gene TRBJ2-5; D is unclear. The J call may be faulty, since TRBJ2-7 better matches the DNA end. Germline lookup yields CDR1 SSHAT and CDR2 FNYEAQ (reference sequence). CDR3 length: 15 residues. The CDR3 here is CASSLGRSSSYEQYF. CDR3 DNA: TGTGCCAGCAGCTTAGGACGTTCGAGCTCCTACGAGCAGTACTTC.

The chain has TRBV5-4 and TRBJ1-4; perhaps TRBD1 as D (6 bases). Germline lookup yields CDR1 SGHNT and CDR2 YYREEE (reference sequence). V shed 7 bases and J shed 10 bases, with 17 bases lying between them. This CDR3 spans 13 amino acids. CDR3 loop: CASSAGGLGKLFF. As DNA, the CDR3 is TGTGCCAGCTCCGCGGGGGGCCTGGGAAAACTGTTTTTT.

The chain links TRBV27 to TRBJ2-5; D not certain. Near its end, the DNA agrees better with TRBJ2-7, so the J call may be wrong. The CDR3 has 13 amino acids. Per the germline V gene, CDR1 is MNHEY and CDR2 is SMNVEV (reference sequence). The CDR3, as DNA: TGTGCCAGCAGTAACTTGCAGCACTACGAGCAGTACTTC. Amino acids: CASSNLQHYEQYF.

The chain employs TRBV7-6 and TRBJ2-2; D ambiguous. CDR1 is SGHVS, CDR2 FNYEAQ, per germline. V lost 2 bases to trimming and J lost 6 bases, with 1 base between them. This CDR3 is built from 11 residues. The CDR3 coding sequence is TGTGCCAGCAGCTTATCCGGGGAGCTGTTTTTT. Its translation: CASSLSGELFF.

V gene TRBV6-5 combines with J gene TRBJ2-7, with unresolved D. V lost 5 bases to trimming and J lost 3 bases, with 2 bases between them. Looked up from germline, CDR1 is MNHEY and CDR2 is SVGAGI. This CDR3 has 10 residues. The CDR3: CASSGYEQYF. The CDR3 coding sequence is TGTGCCAGCAGTGGCTACGAGCAGTACTTC.

The chain has TRBV15 and TRBJ2-2; 7 bases match TRBD1. The CDR3 totals 15 residues. With 2 bases clipped from V and 2 bases from J, the junction kept 2 bases outside the gene matches. Looked up from germline, CDR1 is LNHNV and CDR2 is YYDKDF (reference sequence). The CDR3 spells CATSRYRGNTGELFF. As DNA, the CDR3 is TGTGCCACCAGCAGATACAGGGGAAACACCGGGGAGCTGTTTTTT. Variable domain in full (rest from reference TRBV15 and TRBJ2-2): DAMVIQNPRYQVTQFGKPVTLSCSQTLNHNVMYWYQQKSSQAPKLLFHYYDKDFNNEADTPDNFQSRRPNTSFCFLDIRSPGLGDTAMYLCATSRYRGNTGELFFGEGSRLTVL.

The chain links TRBV7-2 to TRBJ2-1; perhaps TRBD2 as D (6 bases). Looked up from germline, CDR1 is SGHTA and CDR2 is FQGNSA. The length of the CDR3 is 15 residues. V lost 1 base, J lost 3 bases, and 10 bases lay in between. The CDR3 reads CASSLDPGVYNEQFF. The CDR3 DNA reads TGTGCCAGCAGCTTAGATCCGGGAGTCTACAATGAGCAGTTCTTC.

The chain couples TRBV7-9 to TRBJ2-7; D remains ambiguous. This CDR3 is built from 14 residues. The germline V gene encodes CDR1 SEHNR and CDR2 FQNEAQ (reference sequence). V was pared by 2 bases and J by 3 bases, with 11 bases between. As DNA, the CDR3 is TGTGCCAGCAGCTTACCGGCACGAGACTACGAGCAGTACTTC. Translation: CASSLPARDYEQYF.

This clone has a handful of counts. The chain carries TRBV19 and TRBJ2-7; 9 bases are shared with TRBD1. Germline trimming cut 5 bases from V and 3 bases from J; bases unmatched to any gene: 5. Per germline, CDR1 LNHDA and CDR2 SQIVND (reference sequence). This CDR3 is built from 14 residues. CDR3 region: CASSSTGGIYEQYF. For the CDR3, the DNA is TGTGCCAGTAGTTCGACAGGGGGAATCTACGAGCAGTACTTC.

The chain uses TRBV4-1 and TRBJ2-1, with 7 nucleotides matching TRBD2. The CDR3 consists of 17 residues. Losses at the gene ends were 4 bases for V and 7 bases for J; bases not matched to a gene: 16. Looked up from germline, CDR1 is MGHRA and CDR2 is YSYEKL. The CDR3, as DNA: TGCGCCAGCAGCCTCCTAGGGAGGGACTACGCTAGGAATGAGCAGTTCTTC. Encoded protein: CASSLLGRDYARNEQFF.

The rearrangement links TRBV6-5 to TRBJ1-3; 7 bases are a match to TRBD1. Per germline, CDR1 MNHEY and CDR2 SVGAGI. V lost 5 bases and J lost 14; bases outside the gene matches: 12. This CDR3 region has 13 residues. Written as DNA, the CDR3 is TGTGCCAGCAGTACCGGGGGACCCCAGGGGGTATATTTT. Protein: CASSTGGPQGVYF.